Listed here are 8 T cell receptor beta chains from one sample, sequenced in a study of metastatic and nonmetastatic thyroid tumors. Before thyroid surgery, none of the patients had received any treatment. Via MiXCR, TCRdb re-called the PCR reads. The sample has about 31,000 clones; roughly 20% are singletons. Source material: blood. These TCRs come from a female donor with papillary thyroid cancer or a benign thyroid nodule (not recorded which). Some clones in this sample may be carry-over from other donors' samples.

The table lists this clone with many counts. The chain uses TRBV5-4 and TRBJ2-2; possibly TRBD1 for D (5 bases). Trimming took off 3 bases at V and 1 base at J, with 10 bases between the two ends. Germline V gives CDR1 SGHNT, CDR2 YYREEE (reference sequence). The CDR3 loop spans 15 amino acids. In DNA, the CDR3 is TGTGCCAGCAGCTCCCGACAGAGGAACACCGGGGAGCTGTTTTTT. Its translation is CASSSRQRNTGELFF.

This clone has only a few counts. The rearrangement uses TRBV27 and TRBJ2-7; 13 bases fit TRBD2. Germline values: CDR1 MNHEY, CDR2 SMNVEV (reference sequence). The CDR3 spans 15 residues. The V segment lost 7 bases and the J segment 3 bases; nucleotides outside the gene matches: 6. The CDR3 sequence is CASNPGTSGVYEQYF. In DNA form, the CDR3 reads TGTGCCAGCAATCCCGGGACTAGCGGGGTCTACGAGCAGTACTTC.

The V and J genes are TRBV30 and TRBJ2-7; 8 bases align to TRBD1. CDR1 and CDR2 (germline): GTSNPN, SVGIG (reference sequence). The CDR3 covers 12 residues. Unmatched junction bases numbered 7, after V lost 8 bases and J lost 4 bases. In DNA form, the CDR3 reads TGTGCCGGGGGACAGGCGGCATACGAGCAGTACTTC. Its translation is CAGGQAAYEQYF.

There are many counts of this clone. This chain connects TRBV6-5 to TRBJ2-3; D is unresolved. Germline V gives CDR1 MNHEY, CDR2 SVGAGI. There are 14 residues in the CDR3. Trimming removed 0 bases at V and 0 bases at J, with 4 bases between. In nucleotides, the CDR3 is TGTGCCAGCAGTTACTCGAGAAGCACAGATACGCAGTATTTT. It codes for CASSYSRSTDTQYF.

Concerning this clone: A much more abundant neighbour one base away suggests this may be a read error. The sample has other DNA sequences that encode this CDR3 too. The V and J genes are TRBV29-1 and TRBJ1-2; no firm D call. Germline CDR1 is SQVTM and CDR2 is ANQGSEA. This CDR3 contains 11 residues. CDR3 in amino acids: CSVAINYGYTF. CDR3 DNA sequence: TGCAGCGTTGCGATTAACTATGGCTACACCTTT.

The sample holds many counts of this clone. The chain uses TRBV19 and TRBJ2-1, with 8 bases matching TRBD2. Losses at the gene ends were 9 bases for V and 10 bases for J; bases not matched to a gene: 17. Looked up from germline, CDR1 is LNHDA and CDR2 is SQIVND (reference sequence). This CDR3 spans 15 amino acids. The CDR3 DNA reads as TGTGCCAGCAGTGGTGCCGCGGGGGGTCAGGAGGAGCAGTTCTTC. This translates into CASSGAAGGQEEQFF.

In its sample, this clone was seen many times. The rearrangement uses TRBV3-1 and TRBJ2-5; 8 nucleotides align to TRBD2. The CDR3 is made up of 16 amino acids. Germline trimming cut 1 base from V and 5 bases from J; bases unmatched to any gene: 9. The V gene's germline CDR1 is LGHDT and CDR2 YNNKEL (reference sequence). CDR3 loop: CASSQGGTGGRETQYF. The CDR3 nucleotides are TGTGCCAGCAGCCAAGGAGGAACGGGGGGGCGGGAGACCCAGTACTTC.

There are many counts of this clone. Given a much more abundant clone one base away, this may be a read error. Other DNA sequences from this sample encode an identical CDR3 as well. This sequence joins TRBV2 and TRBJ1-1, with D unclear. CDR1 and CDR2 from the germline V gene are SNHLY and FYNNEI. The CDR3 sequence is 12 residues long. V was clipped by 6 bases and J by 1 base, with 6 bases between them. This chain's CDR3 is CASSAGNTEAFF. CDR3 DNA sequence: TGTGCCAGCAGCGCCGGGAACACTGAAGCTTTCTTT.